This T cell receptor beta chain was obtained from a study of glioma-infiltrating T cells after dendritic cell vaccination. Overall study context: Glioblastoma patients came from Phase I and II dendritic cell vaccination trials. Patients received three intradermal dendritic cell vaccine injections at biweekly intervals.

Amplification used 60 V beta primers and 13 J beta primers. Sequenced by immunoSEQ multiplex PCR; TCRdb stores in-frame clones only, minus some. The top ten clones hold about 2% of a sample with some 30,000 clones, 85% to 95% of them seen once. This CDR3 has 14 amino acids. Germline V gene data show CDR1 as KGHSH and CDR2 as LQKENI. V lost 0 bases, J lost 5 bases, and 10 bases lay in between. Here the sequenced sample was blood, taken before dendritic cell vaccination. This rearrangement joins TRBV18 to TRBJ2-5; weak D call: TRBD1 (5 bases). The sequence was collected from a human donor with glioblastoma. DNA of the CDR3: TGTGCCAGCTCACCACCGGGGCAGTTCGAGACCCAGTACTTC. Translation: CASSPPGQFETQYF.